This TCR beta chain was retrieved from a study of Graves' ophthalmopathy and Graves' hyperthyroidism. This clonotype was recorded many times. Germline V gene sequence: CDR1 LNHDA, CDR2 SQIVND (reference sequence). This CDR3 has 12 amino acids. Trimming removed 3 bases from V and 6 bases from J, with 6 bases in between. Transcripts of RNA were the source for amplifying TCR beta CDR3 regions. Second-round multiplex PCR followed a first-round RT-PCR using HTBI primers. TCRdb re-analysed the multiplex PCR reads in MiXCR, keeping a single row per CDR3 protein. This table holds nearly 400,000 distinct CDR3 sequences, approximately 16% found once.

Specimen: peripheral blood. This sequence was found in a woman aged 18-29 years with Graves' ophthalmopathy. This sequence joins TRBV19 and TRBJ1-5; no definite D call. The CDR3 sequence is CASSIGGQPQHF. The CDR3 DNA follows: TGTGCCAGTAGTATCGGAGGTCAGCCCCAGCATTTT.